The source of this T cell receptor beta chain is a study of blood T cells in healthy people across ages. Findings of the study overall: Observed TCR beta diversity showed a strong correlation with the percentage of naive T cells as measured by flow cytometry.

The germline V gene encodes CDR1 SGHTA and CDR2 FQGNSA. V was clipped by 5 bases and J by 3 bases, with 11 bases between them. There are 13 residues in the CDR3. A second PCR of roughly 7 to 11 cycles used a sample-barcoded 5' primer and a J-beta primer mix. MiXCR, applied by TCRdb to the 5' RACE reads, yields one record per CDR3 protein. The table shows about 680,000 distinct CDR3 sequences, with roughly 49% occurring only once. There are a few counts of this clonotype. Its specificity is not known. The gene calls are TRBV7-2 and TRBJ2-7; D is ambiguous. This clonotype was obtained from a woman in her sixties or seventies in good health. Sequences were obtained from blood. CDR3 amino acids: CASSERWVYEQYF. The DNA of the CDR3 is TGTGCCAGCAGCGAGAGGTGGGTCTACGAGCAGTACTTC.